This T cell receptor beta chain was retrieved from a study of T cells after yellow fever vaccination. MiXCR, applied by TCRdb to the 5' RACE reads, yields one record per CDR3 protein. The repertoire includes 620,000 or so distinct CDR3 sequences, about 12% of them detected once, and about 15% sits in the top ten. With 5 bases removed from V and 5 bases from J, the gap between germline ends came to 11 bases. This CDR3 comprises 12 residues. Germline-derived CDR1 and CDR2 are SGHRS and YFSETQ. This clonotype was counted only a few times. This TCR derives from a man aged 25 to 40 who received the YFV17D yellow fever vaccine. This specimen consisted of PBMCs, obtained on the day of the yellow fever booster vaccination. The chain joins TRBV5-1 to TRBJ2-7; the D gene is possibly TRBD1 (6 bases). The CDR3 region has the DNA TGCGCCAGCAGGACAGAGGGGGACGAGCAGTACTTC. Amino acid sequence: CASRTEGDEQYF.